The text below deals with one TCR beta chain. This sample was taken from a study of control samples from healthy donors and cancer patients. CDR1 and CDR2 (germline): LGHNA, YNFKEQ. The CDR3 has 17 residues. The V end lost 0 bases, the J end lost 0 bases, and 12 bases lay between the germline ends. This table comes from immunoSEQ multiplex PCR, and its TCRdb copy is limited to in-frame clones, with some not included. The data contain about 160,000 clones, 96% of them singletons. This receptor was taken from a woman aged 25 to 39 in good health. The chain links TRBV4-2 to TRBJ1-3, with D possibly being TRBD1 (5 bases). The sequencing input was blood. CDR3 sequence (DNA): TGTGCCAGCAGCCAAGATGGGCAGGGCCTCTCTGGAAACACCATATATTTT. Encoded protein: CASSQDGQGLSGNTIYF.